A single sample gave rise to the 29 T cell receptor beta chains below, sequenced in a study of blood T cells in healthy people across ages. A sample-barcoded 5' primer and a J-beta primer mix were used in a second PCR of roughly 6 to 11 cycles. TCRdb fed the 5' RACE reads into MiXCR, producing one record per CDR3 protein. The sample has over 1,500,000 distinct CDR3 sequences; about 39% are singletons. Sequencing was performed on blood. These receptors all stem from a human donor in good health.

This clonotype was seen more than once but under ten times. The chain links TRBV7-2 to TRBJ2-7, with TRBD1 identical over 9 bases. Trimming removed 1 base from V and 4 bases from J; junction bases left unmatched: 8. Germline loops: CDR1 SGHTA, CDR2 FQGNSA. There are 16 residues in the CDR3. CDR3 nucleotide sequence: TGTGCCAGCAGCTTAGTAACAGGGGGCTTACGATACGAGCAGTACTTC. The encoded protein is CASSLVTGGLRYEQYF.

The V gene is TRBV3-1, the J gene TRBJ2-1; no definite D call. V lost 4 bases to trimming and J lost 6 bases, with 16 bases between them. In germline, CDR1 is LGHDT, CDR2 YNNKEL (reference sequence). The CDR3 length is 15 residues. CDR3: CASSRGKGFFNEQFF. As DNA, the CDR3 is TGTGCCAGCAGCCGGGGAAAAGGGTTTTTCAATGAGCAGTTCTTC.

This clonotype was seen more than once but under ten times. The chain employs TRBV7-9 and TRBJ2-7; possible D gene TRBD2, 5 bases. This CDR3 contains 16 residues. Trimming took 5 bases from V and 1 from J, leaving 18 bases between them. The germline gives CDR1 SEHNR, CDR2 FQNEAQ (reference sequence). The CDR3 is CASSRRKRTGSYEQYF. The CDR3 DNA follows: TGTGCCAGCAGCCGACGGAAACGGACGGGATCCTACGAGCAGTACTTC.

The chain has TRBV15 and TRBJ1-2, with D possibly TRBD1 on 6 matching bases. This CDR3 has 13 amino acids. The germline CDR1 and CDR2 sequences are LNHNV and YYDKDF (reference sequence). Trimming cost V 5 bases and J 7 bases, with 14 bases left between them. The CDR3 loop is CATSPSGTLGYTF. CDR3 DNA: TGTGCCACCAGCCCTTCCGGGACACTTGGCTACACCTTC.

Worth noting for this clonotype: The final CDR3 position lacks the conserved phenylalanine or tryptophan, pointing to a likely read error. CDR3 bases: TGTGCCAGCAGCCAAAGAGATACGCAGTATTCT. Translated, it gives CASSQRDTQYS. The V and J genes are TRBV12-3 or TRBV12-4 and TRBJ2-3, with unresolved D. CDR3 length: 11 residues. V was clipped by 6 bases and J by 5 bases, with 6 bases between them.

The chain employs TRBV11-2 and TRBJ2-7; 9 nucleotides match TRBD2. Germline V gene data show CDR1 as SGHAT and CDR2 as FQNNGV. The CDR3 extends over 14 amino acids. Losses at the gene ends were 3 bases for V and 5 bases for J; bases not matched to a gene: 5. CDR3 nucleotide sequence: TGTGCCAGCAGCTTCAGTCTAGCGGGGAACGAGCAGTACTTC. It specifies CASSFSLAGNEQYF. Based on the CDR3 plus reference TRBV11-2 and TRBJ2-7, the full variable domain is EAGVAQSPRYKIIEKRQSVAFWCNPISGHATLYWYQQILGQGPKLLIQFQNNGVVDDSQLPKDRFSAERLKGVDSTLKIQPAKLEDSAVYLCASSFSLAGNEQYFGPGTRLTVT.

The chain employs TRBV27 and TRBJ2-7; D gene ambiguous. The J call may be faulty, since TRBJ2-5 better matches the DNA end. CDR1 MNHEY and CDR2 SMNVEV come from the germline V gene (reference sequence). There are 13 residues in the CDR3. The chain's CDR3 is CASSIHLLGTQYF. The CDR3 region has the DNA TGTGCCAGCAGTATCCACCTCCTAGGGACCCAGTACTTC.

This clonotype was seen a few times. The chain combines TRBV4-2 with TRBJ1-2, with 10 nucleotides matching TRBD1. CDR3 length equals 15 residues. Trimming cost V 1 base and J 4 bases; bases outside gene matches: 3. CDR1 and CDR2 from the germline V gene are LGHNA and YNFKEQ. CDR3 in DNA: TGTGCCAGCAGCCAAGGGGACAGGGGTTTCTATGGCTACACCTTC. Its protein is CASSQGDRGFYGYTF.

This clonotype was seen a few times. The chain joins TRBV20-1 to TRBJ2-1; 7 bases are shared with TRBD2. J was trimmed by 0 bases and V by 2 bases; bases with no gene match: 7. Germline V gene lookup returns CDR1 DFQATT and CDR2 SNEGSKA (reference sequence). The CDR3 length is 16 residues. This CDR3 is CSARLAVPSSYNEQFF. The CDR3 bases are TGCAGTGCTAGACTAGCGGTCCCCAGCTCCTACAATGAGCAGTTCTTC.

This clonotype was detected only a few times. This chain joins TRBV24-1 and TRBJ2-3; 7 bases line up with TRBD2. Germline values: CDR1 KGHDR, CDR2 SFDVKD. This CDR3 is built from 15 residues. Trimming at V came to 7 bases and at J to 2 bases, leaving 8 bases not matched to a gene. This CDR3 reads CATRGSGVDTDTQYF. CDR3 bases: TGTGCCACCAGGGGAAGCGGGGTAGACACAGATACGCAGTATTTT.

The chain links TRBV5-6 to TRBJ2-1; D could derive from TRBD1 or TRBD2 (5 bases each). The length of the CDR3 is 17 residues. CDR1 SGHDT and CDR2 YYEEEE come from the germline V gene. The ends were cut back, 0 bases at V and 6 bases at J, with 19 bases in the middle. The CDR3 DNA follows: TGTGCCAGCAGCTTGGACCCGGGAATCCCTCAGGGCAATGAGCAGTTCTTC. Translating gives CASSLDPGIPQGNEQFF. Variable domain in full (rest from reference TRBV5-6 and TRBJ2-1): DAGVTQSPTHLIKTRGQQVTLRCSPKSGHDTVSWYQQALGQGPQFIFQYYEEEERQRGNFPDRFSGHQFPNYSSELNVNALLLGDSALYLCASSLDPGIPQGNEQFFGPGTRLTVL.

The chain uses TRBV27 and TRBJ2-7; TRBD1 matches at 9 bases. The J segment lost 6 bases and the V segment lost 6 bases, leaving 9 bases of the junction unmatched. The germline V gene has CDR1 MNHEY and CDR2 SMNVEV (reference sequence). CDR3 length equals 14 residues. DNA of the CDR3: TGTGCCAGCAGACAACTACAGGGGGCTGGCGAGCAGTACTTC. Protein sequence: CASRQLQGAGEQYF.

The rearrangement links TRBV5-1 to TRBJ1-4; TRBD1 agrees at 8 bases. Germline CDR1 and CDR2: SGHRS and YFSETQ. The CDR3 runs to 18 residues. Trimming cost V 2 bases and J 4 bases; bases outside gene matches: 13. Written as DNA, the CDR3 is TGCGCCAGCAGCTTCTCGCCTGGGACAGGACGGGGTAATGAAAAACTGTTTTTT. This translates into CASSFSPGTGRGNEKLFF. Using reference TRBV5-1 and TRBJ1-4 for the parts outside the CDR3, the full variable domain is KAGVTQTPRYLIKTRGQQVTLSCSPISGHRSVSWYQQTPGQGLQFLFEYFSETQRNKGNFPGRFSGRQFSNSRSEMNVSTLELGDSALYLCASSFSPGTGRGNEKLFFGSGTQLSVL.

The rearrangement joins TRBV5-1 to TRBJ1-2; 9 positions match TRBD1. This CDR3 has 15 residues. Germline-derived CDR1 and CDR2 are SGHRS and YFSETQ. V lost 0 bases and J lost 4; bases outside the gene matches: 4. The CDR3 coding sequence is TGCGCCAGCAGCTTGGAACAGGGGGCTGGCTATGGCTACACCTTC. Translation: CASSLEQGAGYGYTF.

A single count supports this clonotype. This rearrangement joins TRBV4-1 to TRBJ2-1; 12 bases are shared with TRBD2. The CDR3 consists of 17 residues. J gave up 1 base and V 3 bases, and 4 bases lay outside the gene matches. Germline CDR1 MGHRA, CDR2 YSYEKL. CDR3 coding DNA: TGCGCCAGCAGCCACCCACTAGCGGGGGGATCCTACAATGAGCAGTTCTTC. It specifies CASSHPLAGGSYNEQFF.

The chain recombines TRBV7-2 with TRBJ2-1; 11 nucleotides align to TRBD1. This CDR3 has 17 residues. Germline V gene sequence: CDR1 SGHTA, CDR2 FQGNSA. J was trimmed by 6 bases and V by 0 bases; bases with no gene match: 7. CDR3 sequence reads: CASSLAKGGTGGNEQFF. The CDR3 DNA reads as TGTGCCAGCAGCTTAGCGAAGGGAGGGACAGGGGGCAATGAGCAGTTCTTC.

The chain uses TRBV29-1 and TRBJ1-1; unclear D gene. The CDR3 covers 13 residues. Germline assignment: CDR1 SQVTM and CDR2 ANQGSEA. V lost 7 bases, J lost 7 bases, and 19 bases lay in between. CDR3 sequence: CSASSGARDEAFF. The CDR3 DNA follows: TGCAGCGCCAGTAGCGGAGCGAGGGATGAAGCTTTCTTT.

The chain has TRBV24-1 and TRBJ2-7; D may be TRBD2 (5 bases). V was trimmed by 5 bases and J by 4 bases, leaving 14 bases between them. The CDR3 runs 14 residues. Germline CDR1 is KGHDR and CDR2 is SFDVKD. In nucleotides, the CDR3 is TGTGCCACCAGTGGCCCAGGACCGGGGTACGAGCAGTACTTC. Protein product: CATSGPGPGYEQYF.

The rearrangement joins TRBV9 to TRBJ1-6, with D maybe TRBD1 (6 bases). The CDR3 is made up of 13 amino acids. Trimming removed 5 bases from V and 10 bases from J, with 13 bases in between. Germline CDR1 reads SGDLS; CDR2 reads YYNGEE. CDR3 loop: CASSAVGGSPLHF. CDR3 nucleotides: TGTGCCAGCAGTGCCGTAGGGGGATCACCCCTCCACTTT.

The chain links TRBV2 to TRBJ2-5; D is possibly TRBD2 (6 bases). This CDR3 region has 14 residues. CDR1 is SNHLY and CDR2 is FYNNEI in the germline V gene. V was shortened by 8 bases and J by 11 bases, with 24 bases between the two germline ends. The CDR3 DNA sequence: TGTGCCAGCTGGGAGGCCCCCATTTATGTGGAGCAGTACTTC. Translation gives CASWEAPIYVEQYF.

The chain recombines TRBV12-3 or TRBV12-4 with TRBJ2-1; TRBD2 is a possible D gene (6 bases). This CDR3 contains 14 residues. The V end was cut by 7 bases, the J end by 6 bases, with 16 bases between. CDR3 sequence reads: CASTPGTSLNEQFF. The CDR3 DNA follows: TGTGCCAGCACCCCCGGGACTTCTCTCAATGAGCAGTTCTTC.

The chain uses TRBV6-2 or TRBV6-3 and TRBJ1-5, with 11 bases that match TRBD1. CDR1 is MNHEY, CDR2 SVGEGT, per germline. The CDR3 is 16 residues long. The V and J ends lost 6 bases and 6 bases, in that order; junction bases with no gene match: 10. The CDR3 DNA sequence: TGTGCCAGCAGCCGCAGGGACAGGGGGTCGGGTCAGCCCCAGCATTTT. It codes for CASSRRDRGSGQPQHF.

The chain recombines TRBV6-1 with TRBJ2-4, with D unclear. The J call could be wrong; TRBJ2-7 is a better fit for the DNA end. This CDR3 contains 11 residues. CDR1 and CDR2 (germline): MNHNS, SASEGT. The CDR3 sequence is CASSDSDEQYF. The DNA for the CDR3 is TGTGCCAGCAGTGACTCAGACGAGCAGTACTTC.

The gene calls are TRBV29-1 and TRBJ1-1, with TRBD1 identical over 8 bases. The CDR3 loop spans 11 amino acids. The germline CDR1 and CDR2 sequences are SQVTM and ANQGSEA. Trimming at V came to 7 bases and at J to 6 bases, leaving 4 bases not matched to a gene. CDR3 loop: CSGRQGSEAFF. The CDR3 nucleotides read TGCAGCGGTAGACAGGGGTCTGAAGCTTTCTTT.

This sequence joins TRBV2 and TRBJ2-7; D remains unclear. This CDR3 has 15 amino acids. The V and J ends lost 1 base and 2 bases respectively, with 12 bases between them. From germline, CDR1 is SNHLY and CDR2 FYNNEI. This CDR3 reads CASSEESGGAYEQYF. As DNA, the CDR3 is TGTGCCAGCAGTGAAGAGTCCGGTGGGGCCTACGAGCAGTACTTC.

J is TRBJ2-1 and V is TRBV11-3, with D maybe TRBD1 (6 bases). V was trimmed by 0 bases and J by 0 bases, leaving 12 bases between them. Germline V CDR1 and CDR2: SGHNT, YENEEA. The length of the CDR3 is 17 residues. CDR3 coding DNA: TGTGCCAGCAGCTTAGAGGGGGACACCAGCTCCTACAATGAGCAGTTCTTC. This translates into CASSLEGDTSSYNEQFF.

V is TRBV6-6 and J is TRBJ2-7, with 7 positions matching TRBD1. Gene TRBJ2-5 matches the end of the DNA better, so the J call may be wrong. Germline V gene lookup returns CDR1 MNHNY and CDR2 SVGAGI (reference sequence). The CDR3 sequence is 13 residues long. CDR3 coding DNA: TGTGCCAGCAGGGAACAGGGGTCGCAGACCCAGTACTTC. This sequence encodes CASREQGSQTQYF.

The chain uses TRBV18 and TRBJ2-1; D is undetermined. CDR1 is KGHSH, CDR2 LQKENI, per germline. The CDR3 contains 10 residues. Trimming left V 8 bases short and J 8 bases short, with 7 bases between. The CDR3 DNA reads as TGTGCCAGCCACGGCGATGAGCAGTTCTTC. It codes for CASHGDEQFF.

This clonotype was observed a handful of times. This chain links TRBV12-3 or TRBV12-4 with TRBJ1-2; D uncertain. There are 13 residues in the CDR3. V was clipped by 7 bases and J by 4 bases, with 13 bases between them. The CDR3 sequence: CASKPGFGYGYTF. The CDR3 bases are TGTGCCAGCAAACCGGGCTTCGGCTATGGCTACACCTTC.